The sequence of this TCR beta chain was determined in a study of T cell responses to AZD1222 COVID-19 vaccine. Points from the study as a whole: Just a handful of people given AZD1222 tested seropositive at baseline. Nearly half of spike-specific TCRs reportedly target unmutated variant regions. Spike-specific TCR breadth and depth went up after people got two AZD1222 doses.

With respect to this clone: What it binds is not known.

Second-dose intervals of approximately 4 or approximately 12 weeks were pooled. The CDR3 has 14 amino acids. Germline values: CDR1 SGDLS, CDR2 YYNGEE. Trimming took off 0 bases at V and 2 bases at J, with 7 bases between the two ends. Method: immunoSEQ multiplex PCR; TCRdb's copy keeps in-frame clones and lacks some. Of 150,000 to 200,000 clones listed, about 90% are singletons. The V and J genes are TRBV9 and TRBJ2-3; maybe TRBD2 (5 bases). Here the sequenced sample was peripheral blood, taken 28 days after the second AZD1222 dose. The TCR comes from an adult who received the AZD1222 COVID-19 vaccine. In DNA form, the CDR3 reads TGTGCCAGCAGCGTAGGAGGGTCCACAGATACGCAGTATTTT. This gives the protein CASSVGGSTDTQYF.